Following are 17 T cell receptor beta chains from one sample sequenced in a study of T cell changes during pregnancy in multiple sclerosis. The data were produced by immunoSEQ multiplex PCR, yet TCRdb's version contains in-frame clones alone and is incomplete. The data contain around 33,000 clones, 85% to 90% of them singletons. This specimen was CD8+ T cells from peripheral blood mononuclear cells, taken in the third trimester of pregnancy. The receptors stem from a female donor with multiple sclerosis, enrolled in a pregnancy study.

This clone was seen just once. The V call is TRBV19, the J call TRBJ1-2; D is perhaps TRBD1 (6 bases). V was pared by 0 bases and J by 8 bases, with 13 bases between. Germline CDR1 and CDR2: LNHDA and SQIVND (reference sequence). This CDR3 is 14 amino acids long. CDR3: CASSIDSGEGGYTF. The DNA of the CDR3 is TGTGCCAGTAGTATAGACTCAGGGGAAGGGGGCTACACCTTC. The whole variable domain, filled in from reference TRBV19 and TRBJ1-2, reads DGGITQSPKYLFRKEGQNVTLSCEQNLNHDAMYWYRQDPGQGLRLIYYSQIVNDFQKGDIAEGYSVSREKKESFPLTVTSAQKNPTAFYLCASSIDSGEGGYTFGSGTRLTVV.

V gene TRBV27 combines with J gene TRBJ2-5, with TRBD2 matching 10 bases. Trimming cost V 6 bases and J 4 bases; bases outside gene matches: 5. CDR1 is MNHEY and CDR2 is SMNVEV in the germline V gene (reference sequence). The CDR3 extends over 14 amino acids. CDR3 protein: CASRRAGGGETQYF. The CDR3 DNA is TGTGCCAGCAGGAGAGCGGGGGGGGGAGAGACCCAGTACTTC.

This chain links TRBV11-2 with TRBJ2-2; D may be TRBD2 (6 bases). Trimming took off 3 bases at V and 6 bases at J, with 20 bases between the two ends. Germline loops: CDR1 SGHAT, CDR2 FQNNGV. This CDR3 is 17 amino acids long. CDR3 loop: CASSFMAGSNWAGELFF. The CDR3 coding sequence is TGTGCCAGCAGCTTTATGGCGGGGAGCAACTGGGCCGGGGAGCTGTTTTTT.

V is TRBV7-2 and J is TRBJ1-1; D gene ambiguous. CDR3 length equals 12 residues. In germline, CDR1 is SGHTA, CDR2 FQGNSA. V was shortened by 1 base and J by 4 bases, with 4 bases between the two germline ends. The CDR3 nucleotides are TGTGCCAGCAGCTTAGGCAGCACTGAAGCTTTCTTT. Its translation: CASSLGSTEAFF. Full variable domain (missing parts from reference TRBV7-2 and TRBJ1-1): GAGVSQSPSNKVTEKGKDVELRCDPISGHTALYWYRQSLGQGLEFLIYFQGNSAPDKSGLPSDRFSAERTGGSVSTLTIQRTQQEDSAVYLCASSLGSTEAFFGQGTRLTVV.

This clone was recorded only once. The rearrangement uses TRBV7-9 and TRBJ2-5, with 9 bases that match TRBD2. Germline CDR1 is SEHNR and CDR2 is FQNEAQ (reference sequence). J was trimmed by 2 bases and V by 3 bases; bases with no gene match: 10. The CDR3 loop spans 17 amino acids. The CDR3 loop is CASSFSLAGVGQETQYF. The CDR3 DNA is TGTGCCAGCAGCTTCTCACTAGCGGGTGTGGGGCAAGAGACCCAGTACTTC. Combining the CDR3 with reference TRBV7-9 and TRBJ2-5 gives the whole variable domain DTGVSQNPRHKITKRGQNVTFRCDPISEHNRLYWYRQTLGQGPEFLTYFQNEAQLEKSRLLSDRFSAERPKGSFSTLEIQRTEQGDSAMYLCASSFSLAGVGQETQYFGPGTRLLVL.

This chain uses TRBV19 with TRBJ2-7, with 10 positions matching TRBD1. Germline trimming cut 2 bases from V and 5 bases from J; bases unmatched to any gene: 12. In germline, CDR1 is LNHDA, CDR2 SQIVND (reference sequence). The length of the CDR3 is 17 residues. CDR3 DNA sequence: TGTGCCAGTAGTATACCCAAGACAGGGGGCGCGTTGCACGAGCAGTACTTC. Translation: CASSIPKTGGALHEQYF.

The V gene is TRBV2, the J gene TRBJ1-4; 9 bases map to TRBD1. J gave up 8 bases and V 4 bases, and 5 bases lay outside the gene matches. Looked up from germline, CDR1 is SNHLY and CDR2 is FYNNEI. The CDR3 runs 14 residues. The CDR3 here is CASSVRDREEKLFF. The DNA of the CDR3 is TGTGCCAGCAGTGTTCGGGACAGGGAAGAAAAACTGTTTTTT.

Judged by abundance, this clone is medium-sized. The CDR3 bases are TGTGCCAGCAGCCCCCGGGGAGCGGGGGGGCCCATCAATGAGCAGTTCTTC. This translates into CASSPRGAGGPINEQFF. This rearrangement joins TRBV7-9 to TRBJ2-1, with TRBD2 identical over 10 bases. In germline, CDR1 is SEHNR, CDR2 FQNEAQ (reference sequence). The junction had 13 bases not matched to a gene; V was cut back by 5 bases and J by 6 bases. The CDR3 loop spans 17 amino acids. Looking up the rest from reference TRBV7-9 and TRBJ2-1 gives the full variable domain: DTGVSQNPRHKITKRGQNVTFRCDPISEHNRLYWYRQTLGQGPEFLTYFQNEAQLEKSRLLSDRFSAERPKGSFSTLEIQRTEQGDSAMYLCASSPRGAGGPINEQFFGPGTRLTVL.

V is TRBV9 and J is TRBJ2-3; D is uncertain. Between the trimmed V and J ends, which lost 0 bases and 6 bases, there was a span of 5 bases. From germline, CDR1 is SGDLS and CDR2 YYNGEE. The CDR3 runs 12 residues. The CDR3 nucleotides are TGTGCCAGCAGCGTAGACGGGGATACGCAGTATTTT. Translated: CASSVDGDTQYF.

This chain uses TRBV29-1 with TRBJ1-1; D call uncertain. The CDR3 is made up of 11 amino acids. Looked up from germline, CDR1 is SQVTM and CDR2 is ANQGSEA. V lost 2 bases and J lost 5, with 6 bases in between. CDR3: CSVETETEAFF. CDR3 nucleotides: TGCAGCGTTGAAACAGAGACTGAAGCTTTCTTT.

CDR3 loop: CASSEAGIAGRGEQFF. CDR3 coding DNA: TGTGCCAGCAGTGAAGCTGGAATAGCGGGGCGCGGTGAGCAGTTCTTC. The chain employs TRBV6-1 and TRBJ2-1, with 8 nucleotides matching TRBD2. V lost 0 bases to trimming and J lost 9 bases; unmatched junction nucleotides: 10. CDR1 MNHNS and CDR2 SASEGT come from the germline V gene. This CDR3 region has 16 residues.

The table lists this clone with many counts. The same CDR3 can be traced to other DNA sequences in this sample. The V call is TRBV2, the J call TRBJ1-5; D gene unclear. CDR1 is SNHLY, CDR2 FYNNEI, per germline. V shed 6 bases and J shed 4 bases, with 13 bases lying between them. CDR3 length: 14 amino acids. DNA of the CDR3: TGTGCCAGCAGGTTGCCCTTAGCGAATCAGCCCCAGCATTTT. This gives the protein CASRLPLANQPQHF.

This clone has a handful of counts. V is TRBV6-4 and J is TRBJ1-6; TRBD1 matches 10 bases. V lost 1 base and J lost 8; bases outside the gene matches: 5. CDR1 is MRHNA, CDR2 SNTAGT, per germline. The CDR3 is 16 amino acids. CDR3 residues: CASSDFPGTGDSPLHF. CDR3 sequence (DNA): TGTGCCAGCAGTGACTTCCCCGGGACAGGGGATTCACCCCTCCACTTT.

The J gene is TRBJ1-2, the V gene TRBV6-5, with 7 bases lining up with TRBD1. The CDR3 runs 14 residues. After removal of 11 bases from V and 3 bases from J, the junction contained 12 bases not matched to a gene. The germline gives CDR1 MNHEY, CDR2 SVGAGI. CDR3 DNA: TGTGCCTTCCCCGGGGGCAGGGGGTACTATGGCTACACCTTC. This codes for CAFPGGRGYYGYTF.

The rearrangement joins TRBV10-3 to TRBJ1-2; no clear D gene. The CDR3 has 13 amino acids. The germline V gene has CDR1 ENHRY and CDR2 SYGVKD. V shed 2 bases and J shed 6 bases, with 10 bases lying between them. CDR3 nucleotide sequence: TGTGCCATCAGTGAGGCTGGGAGCAATGGCTACACCTTC. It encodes CAISEAGSNGYTF.

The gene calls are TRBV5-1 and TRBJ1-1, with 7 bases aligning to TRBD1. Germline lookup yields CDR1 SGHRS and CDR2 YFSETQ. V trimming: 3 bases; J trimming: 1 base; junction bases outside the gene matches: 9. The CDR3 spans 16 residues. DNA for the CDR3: TGCGCCAGCAGCTACCCTGTACAGGGGCGGAACACTGAAGCTTTCTTT. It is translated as CASSYPVQGRNTEAFF. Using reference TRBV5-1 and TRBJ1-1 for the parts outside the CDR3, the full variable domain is KAGVTQTPRYLIKTRGQQVTLSCSPISGHRSVSWYQQTPGQGLQFLFEYFSETQRNKGNFPGRFSGRQFSNSRSEMNVSTLELGDSALYLCASSYPVQGRNTEAFFGQGTRLTVV.

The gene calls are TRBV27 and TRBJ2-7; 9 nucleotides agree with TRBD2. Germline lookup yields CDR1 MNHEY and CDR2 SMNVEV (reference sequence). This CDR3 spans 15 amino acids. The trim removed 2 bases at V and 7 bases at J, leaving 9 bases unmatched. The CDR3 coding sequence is TGTGCCAGCAGTTTAGAAGGCGGGGGGGCGTTAGAGCAGTACTTC. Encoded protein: CASSLEGGGALEQYF.